This T cell receptor (beta chain) was sequenced in a study of T cell repertoires in cytomegalovirus infection. Study information: Evidence of both CMV infection and a matching HLA type came from public TCR beta signatures.

Looked up from germline, CDR1 is MGHRA and CDR2 is YSYEKL. V was pared by 3 bases and J by 5 bases, with 2 bases of the junction left unmatched. The CDR3 contains 13 residues. This clonotype has at least ten counts. TCRdb re-called the reads with MiXCR, one entry per CDR3 protein. The table records 250,000 to 300,000 distinct CDR3 sequences, approximately 15% of them present only once. Sequencing was carried out using CD8+ T cells from PBMCs. V and J are TRBV4-1 and TRBJ1-2, with 8 bases matching TRBD1. The TCR comes from a human donor in good health (CMV status not recorded). Some clones in this sample may be carry-over from other donors' samples. As DNA, the CDR3 is TGCGCCAGCAGCCAGGACAGGGAGTATGGCTACACCTTC. It encodes CASSQDREYGYTF.